Listed below are T cell receptor beta chains from one sample, sequenced in a study of blood T cell repertoires in COVID-19. Libraries were prepared by immunoSEQ multiplex PCR; TCRdb keeps only in-frame clonotypes and omits some of them. Of roughly 250,000 clones in the sample, 80% to 90% were seen once. The specimen was peripheral blood. The receptor source for this set is a man aged 35 to 55 with active or convalescent COVID-19. Both conserved end residues are part of each CDR3. The D gene is left open where the match is weak. Part of the rows lack a size; the others show once, few, many or a class for expanded clones.

v_gene	j_gene	abundance	d_gene	CDR3aa	CDR3nt
TRBV30	TRBJ1-1	NA	NA	CAWSDIQGRYTEAFF	TGTGCCTGGAGTGACATACAGGGCAGGTACACTGAAGCTTTCTTT
TRBV12-5	TRBJ1-1	NA	TRBD1	CASGQLSGQEAFF	TGTGCTAGTGGTCAGTTATCGGGACAGGAAGCTTTCTTT
TRBV30	TRBJ1-5	NA	NA	CAWSDGWVQPQHF	TGTGCCTGGAGTGACGGGTGGGTTCAGCCCCAGCATTTT
TRBV29-1	TRBJ1-2	NA	TRBD1	CSVRGQGAHGYTF	TGCAGCGTCCGCGGTCAGGGGGCCCATGGCTACACCTTC
TRBV5-6	TRBJ1-2	NA	NA	CASSPTPESPYGYTF	TGTGCCAGCAGCCCAACCCCGGAGAGTCCCTATGGCTACACCTTC
TRBV11-2	TRBJ2-2	once	NA	CASSLTERTSTGELFF	TGTGCCAGCAGCTTGACAGAACGAACAAGTACCGGGGAGCTGTTTTTT
TRBV30	TRBJ1-1	NA	NA	CAWSQTAPGAEAFF	TGTGCCTGGAGTCAGACAGCCCCTGGGGCTGAAGCTTTCTTT
TRBV11-3	TRBJ1-2	NA	NA	CASSFQQGNGYTF	TGTGCCAGCAGCTTTCAACAGGGAAATGGCTACACCTTC
TRBV9	TRBJ1-4	NA	TRBD1	CASSPWDSANEKLFF	TGTGCCAGCAGCCCTTGGGACAGCGCGAATGAAAAACTGTTTTTT
TRBV7-6	TRBJ2-7	NA	TRBD2	CASSLLGWSGGIDEQYF	TGTGCCAGCAGCTTATTAGGGTGGAGCGGGGGAATCGACGAGCAGTACTTC
TRBV6-2/TRBV6-3	TRBJ2-7	NA	NA	CASSYDREISEQYF	TGTGCCAGCAGTTACGATCGGGAGATCTCCGAGCAGTACTTC
TRBV2	TRBJ1-2	few	TRBD1	CASSKQGDYGYTF	TGTGCCAGCAGTAAACAGGGGGACTATGGCTACACCTTC
TRBV5-1	TRBJ1-1	NA	TRBD1	CASSSGQGETEAFF	TGCGCCAGCAGCTCCGGACAGGGCGAGACTGAAGCTTTCTTT
TRBV4-1	TRBJ2-1	NA	TRBD1	CASSQVAQGVTEQFF	TGCGCCAGCAGCCAAGTCGCACAGGGGGTCACTGAGCAGTTCTTC
TRBV7-7	TRBJ2-1	NA	TRBD1	CASSYDRGNEQFF	TGTGCTAGCAGCTACGACAGGGGTAATGAGCAGTTCTTC
TRBV5-5	TRBJ1-2	few	TRBD1	CASSPWTGSYGYTF	TGTGCCAGCAGCCCGTGGACAGGGAGCTATGGCTACACCTTC
TRBV19	TRBJ1-2	NA	TRBD1	CASSKQGADHRGYTF	TGTGCCAGTAGTAAGCAGGGGGCGGATCACCGTGGCTACACCTTC
TRBV20-1	TRBJ1-1	NA	NA	CSASMGSGSTEAFF	TGCAGTGCTAGTATGGGCTCGGGGTCCACTGAAGCTTTCTTT
TRBV19	TRBJ2-1	NA	NA	CASIGQGNNEQFF	TGTGCCAGTATTGGGCAGGGAAACAATGAGCAGTTCTTC
TRBV30	TRBJ1-2	NA	NA	CAWSEAGHGYTF	TGTGCCTGGAGTGAAGCAGGGCATGGCTACACCTTC
TRBV11-3	TRBJ1-2	few	TRBD1	CASSQTGTGLNYGYTF	TGTGCCAGCAGTCAGACCGGGACAGGGCTTAACTATGGCTACACCTTC
TRBV6-6	TRBJ1-1	NA	NA	CASSYVRGTEAFF	TGTGCCAGCAGTTACGTCCGGGGGACTGAAGCTTTCTTT
TRBV6-5	TRBJ2-7	once	TRBD1	CASRDRGYYEQYF	TGTGCCAGCAGGGACAGGGGATACTACGAGCAGTACTTC
TRBV6-6	TRBJ1-1	NA	NA	CASSAADSSNTEAFF	TGTGCCAGCAGTGCGGCGGACAGTTCGAACACTGAAGCTTTCTTT
TRBV13	TRBJ2-1	NA	NA	CASSSSQGSEQFF	TGTGCCAGCAGCTCCTCACAGGGTTCTGAGCAGTTCTTC
TRBV11-2	TRBJ1-3	NA	NA	CASSSFKSNTIYF	TGTGCCAGCAGCTCATTCAAGAGCAACACCATATATTTT
TRBV18	TRBJ2-2	NA	NA	CASSPGRGDTGELFF	TGTGCCAGCTCACCGGGGCGGGGTGACACCGGGGAGCTGTTTTTT
TRBV2	TRBJ2-1	few	NA	CASREATTGRGLNEQFF	TGTGCCAGCAGGGAGGCGACTACGGGGAGAGGTCTCAATGAGCAGTTCTTC
TRBV15	TRBJ1-2	once	NA	CATSRSGYYNYGYTF	TGTGCCACCAGCAGGAGTGGGTACTATAACTATGGCTACACCTTC